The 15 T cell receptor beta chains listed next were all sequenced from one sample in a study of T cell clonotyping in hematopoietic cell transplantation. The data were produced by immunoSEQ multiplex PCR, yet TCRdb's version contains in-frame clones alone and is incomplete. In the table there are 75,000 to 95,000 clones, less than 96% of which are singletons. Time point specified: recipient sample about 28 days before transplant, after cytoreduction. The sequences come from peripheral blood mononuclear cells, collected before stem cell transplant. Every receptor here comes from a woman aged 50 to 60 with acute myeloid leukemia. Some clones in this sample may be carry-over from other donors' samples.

CDR3 nucleotides: TGTGCCAGCAGCTTAGGATCTGGGAACAATGAGCAGTTCTTC. The encoded protein is CASSLGSGNNEQFF. V and J are TRBV7-9 and TRBJ2-1; D is unclear. Trimming shortened V by 1 base and J by 5 bases, and 9 bases separated the two germline ends. The V gene's germline CDR1 is SEHNR and CDR2 FQNEAQ (reference sequence). This CDR3 has 14 amino acids.

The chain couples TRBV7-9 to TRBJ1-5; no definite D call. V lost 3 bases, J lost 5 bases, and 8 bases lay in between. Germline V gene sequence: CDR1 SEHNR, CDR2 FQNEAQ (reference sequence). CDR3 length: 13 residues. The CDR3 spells CASSFIADQPQHF. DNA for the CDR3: TGTGCCAGCAGCTTCATCGCCGATCAGCCCCAGCATTTT.

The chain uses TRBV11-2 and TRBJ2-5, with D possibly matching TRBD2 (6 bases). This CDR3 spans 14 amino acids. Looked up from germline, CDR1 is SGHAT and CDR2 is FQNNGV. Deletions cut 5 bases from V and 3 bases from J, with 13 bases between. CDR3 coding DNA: TGTGCCAGCAGCCTTAGCGGAAGAGAAGAGACCCAGTACTTC. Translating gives CASSLSGREETQYF.

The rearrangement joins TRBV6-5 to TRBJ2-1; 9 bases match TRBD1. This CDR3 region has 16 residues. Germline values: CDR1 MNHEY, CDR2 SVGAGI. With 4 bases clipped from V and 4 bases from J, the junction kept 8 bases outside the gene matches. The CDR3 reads CASSSPPGQGYNEQFF. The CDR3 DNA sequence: TGTGCCAGCAGTTCTCCGCCGGGACAGGGATACAATGAGCAGTTCTTC.

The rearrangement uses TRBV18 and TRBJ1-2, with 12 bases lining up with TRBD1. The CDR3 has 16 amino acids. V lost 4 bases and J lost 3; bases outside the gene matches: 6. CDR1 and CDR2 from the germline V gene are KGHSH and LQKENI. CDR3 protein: CASSLGTGGADYGYTF. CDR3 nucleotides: TGTGCCAGCTCACTAGGGACAGGGGGCGCAGACTATGGCTACACCTTC. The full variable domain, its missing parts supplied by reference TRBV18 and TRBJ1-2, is NAGVMQNPRHLVRRRGQEARLRCSPMKGHSHVYWYRQLPEEGLKFMVYLQKENIIDESGMPKERFSAEFPKEGPSILRIQQVVRGDSAAYFCASSLGTGGADYGYTFGSGTRLTVV.

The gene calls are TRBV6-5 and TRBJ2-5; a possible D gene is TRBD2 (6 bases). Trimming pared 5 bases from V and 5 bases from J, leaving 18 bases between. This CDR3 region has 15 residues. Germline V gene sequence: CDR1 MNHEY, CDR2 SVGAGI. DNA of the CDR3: TGTGCCAGCAGTCCGCCGGGACTGTTGGGTGAGACCCAGTACTTC. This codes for CASSPPGLLGETQYF.

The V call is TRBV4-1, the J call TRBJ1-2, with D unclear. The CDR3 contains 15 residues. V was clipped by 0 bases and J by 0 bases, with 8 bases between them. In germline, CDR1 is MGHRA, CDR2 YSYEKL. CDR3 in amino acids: CASSQDTLSNYGYTF. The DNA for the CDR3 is TGCGCCAGCAGCCAAGATACCCTATCTAACTATGGCTACACCTTC.

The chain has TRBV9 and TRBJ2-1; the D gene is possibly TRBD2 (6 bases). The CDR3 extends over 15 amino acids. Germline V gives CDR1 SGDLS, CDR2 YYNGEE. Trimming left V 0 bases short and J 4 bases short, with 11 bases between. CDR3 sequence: CASSVGGRTYNEQFF. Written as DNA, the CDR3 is TGTGCCAGCAGCGTAGGAGGGAGGACATACAATGAGCAGTTCTTC.

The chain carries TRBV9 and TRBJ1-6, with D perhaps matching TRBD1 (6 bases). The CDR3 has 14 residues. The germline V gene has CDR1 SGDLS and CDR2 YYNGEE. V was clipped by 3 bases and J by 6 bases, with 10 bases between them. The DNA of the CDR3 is TGTGCCAGCAGCGAGGGACAAGCTAATTCACCCCTCCACTTT. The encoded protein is CASSEGQANSPLHF.

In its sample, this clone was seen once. CDR3 in amino acids: CASSLDLLVDEKLFF. The CDR3 region has the DNA TGCGCCAGCAGCTTGGATCTGCTCGTGGATGAAAAACTGTTTTTT. This chain connects TRBV5-1 to TRBJ1-4; D uncertain. V was shortened by 0 bases and J by 6 bases, with 12 bases between the two germline ends. CDR3 length: 15 residues. Germline lookup yields CDR1 SGHRS and CDR2 YFSETQ. Filled out from reference TRBV5-1 and TRBJ1-4, the complete variable domain reads KAGVTQTPRYLIKTRGQQVTLSCSPISGHRSVSWYQQTPGQGLQFLFEYFSETQRNKGNFPGRFSGRQFSNSRSEMNVSTLELGDSALYLCASSLDLLVDEKLFFGSGTQLSVL.

This CDR3 is CASSEVWGTGSNEKLFF. As DNA, the CDR3 is TGTGCCAGCAGTGAGGTGTGGGGTACAGGGTCGAATGAAAAACTGTTTTTT. J is TRBJ1-4 and V is TRBV6-1, with a tentative D call TRBD1 (6 bases). From germline, CDR1 is MNHNS and CDR2 SASEGT. The CDR3 contains 17 residues. The V gene lost 3 bases and the J gene lost 5 bases, with 19 bases spanning the gap.

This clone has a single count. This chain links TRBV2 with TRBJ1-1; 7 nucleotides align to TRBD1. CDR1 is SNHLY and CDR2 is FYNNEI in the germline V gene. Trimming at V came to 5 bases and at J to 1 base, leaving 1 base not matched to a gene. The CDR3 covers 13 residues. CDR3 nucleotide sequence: TGTGCCAGCAGTTGGACAGGGAACACTGAAGCTTTCTTT. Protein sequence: CASSWTGNTEAFF. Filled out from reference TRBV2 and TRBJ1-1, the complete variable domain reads EPEVTQTPSHQVTQMGQEVILRCVPISNHLYFYWYRQILGQKVEFLVSFYNNEISEKSEIFDDQFSVERPDGSNFTLKIRSTKLEDSAMYFCASSWTGNTEAFFGQGTRLTVV.

The CDR3 reads CASSYEGYEQYF. In nucleotides, the CDR3 is TGTGCCAGCAGTTACGAAGGGTACGAGCAGTACTTC. This rearrangement joins TRBV6-6 to TRBJ2-7; D is unresolved. The CDR3 is 12 residues long. Germline assignment: CDR1 MNHNY and CDR2 SVGAGI (reference sequence). V shed 2 bases and J shed 4 bases, with 6 bases lying between them.

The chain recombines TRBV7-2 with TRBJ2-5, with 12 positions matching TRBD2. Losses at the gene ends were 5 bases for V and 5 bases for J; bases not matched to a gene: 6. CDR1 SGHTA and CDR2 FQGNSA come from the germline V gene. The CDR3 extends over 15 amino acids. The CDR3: CASSHGLAGRETQYF. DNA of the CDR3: TGTGCCAGCAGCCACGGACTAGCGGGACGCGAGACCCAGTACTTC.

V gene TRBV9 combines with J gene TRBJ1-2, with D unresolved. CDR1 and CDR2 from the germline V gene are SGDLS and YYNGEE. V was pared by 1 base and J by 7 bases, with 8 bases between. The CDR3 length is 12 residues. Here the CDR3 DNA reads TGTGCCAGCAGCGTATCTCCGGGTGGCTACACCTTC. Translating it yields CASSVSPGGYTF. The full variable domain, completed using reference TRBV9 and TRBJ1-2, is DSGVTQTPKHLITATGQRVTLRCSPRSGDLSVYWYQQSLDQGLQFLIQYYNGEERAKGNILERFSAQQFPDLHSELNLSSLELGDSALYFCASSVSPGGYTFGSGTRLTVV.